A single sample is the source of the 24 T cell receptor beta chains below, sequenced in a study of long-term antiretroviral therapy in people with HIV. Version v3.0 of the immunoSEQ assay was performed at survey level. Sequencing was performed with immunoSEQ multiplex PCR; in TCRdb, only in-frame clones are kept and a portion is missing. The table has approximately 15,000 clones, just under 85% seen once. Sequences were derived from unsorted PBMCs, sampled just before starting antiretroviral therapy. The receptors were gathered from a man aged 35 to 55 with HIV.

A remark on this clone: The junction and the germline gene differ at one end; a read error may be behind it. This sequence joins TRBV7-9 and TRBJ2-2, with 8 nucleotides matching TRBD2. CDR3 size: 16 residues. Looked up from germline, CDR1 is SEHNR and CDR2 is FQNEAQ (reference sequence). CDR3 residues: CASSPASGRNTGELFF. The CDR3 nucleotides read TGTGCTAGCAGTCCAGCGAGCGGGAGGAACACCGGGGAGCTGTTTTTT.

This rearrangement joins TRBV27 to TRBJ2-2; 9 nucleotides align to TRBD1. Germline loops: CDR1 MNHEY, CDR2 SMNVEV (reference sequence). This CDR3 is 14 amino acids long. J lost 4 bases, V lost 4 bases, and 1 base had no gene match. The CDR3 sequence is CASSWDRVTGELFF. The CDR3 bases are TGTGCCAGCAGTTGGGACAGGGTCACCGGGGAGCTGTTTTTT.

Here the CDR3 reads CASSEIGGSSYEQYF. The CDR3 DNA follows: TGTGCCAGCAGTGAAATTGGGGGCAGTTCCTACGAGCAGTACTTC. The genes are TRBV2 and TRBJ2-7, with a weak D call TRBD1 (6 bases). Germline V gene data show CDR1 as SNHLY and CDR2 as FYNNEI. CDR3 length: 15 amino acids. Trimming removed 2 bases from V and 1 base from J, with 12 bases in between.

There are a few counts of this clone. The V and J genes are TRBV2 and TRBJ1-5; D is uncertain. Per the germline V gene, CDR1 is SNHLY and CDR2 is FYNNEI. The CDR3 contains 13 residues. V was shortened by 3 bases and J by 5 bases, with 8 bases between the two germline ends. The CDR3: CASSDEGYQPQHF. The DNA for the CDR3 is TGTGCCAGCAGTGATGAAGGCTATCAGCCCCAGCATTTT.

The CDR3 region is CATSRSIGTSGPPTDIYGYTF. In nucleotides, the CDR3 is TGTGCCACCAGCCGCTCGATAGGGACATCGGGACCCCCCACGGACATCTATGGCTACACCTTC. The chain links TRBV15 to TRBJ1-2; a weak D match, TRBD1 (6 bases). This CDR3 contains 21 residues. V lost 5 bases to trimming and J lost 4 bases, with 35 bases between them. Looked up from germline, CDR1 is LNHNV and CDR2 is YYDKDF (reference sequence).

Here the CDR3 reads CASSLDGSYGYTF. CDR3 coding DNA: TGTGCCAGCAGCTTAGATGGGTCCTATGGCTACACCTTC. The chain links TRBV11-3 to TRBJ1-2; no definite D call. The CDR3 totals 13 residues. The V and J ends lost 0 bases and 4 bases respectively, with 6 bases between them. Per germline, CDR1 SGHNT and CDR2 YENEEA.

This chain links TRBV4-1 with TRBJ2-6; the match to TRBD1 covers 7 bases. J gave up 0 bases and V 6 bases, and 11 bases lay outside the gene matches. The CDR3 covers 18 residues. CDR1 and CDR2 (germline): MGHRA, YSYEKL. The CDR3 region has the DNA TGCGCCAGCAGGGCAGGGGGTCAGGCGTTCTCTGGGGCCAACGTCCTGACTTTC. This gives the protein CASRAGGQAFSGANVLTF.

The CDR3 reads CASSLAPGIAEAFF. CDR3 in DNA: TGTGCCAGCAGCTTAGCGCCAGGGATCGCTGAAGCTTTCTTT. The chain joins TRBV7-8 to TRBJ1-1; D is perhaps TRBD1 (5 bases). The CDR3 spans 14 residues. The V and J ends lost 0 bases and 6 bases respectively, with 11 bases between them. The germline gives CDR1 SGHVS, CDR2 FQNEAQ.

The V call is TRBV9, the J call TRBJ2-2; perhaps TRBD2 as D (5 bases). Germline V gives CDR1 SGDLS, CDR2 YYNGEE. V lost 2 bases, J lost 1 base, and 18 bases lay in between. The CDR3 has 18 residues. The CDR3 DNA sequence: TGTGCCAGCAGCGTGGCGACCCACCCCAGCGGGAACACCGGGGAGCTGTTTTTT. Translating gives CASSVATHPSGNTGELFF.

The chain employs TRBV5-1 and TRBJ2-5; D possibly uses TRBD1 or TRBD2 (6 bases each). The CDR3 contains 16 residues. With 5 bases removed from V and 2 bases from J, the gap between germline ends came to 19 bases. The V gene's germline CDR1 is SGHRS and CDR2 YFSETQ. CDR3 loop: CASSPEGGPFQETQYF. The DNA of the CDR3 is TGCGCCAGCAGTCCTGAGGGGGGCCCGTTTCAAGAGACCCAGTACTTC.

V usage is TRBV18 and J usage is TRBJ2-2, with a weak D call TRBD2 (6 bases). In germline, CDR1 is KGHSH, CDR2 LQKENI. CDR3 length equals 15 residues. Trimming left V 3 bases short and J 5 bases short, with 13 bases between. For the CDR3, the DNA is TGTGCCAGCTCACCCCCCCTGGGGGGAACCGGGGAGCTGTTTTTT. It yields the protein CASSPPLGGTGELFF.

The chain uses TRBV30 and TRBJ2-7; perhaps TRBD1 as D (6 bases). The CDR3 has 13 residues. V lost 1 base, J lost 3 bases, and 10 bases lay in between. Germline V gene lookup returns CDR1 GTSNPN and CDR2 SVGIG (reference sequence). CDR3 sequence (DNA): TGTGCCTGGAGTGCTGACAGGATCTACGAGCAGTACTTC. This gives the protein CAWSADRIYEQYF.

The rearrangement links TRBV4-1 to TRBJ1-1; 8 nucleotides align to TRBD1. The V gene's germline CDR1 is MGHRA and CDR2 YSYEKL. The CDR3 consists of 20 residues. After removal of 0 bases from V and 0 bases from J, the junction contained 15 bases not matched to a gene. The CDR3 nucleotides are TGCGCCAGCAGCCAAGACCAGGGACAGGTTGGTAGTTCGATGAACACTGAAGCTTTCTTT. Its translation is CASSQDQGQVGSSMNTEAFF.

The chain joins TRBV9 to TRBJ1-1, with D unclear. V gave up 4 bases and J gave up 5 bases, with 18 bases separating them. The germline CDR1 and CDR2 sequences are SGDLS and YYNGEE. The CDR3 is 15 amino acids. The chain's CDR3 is CASSRTTSRATEAFF. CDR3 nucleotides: TGTGCCAGCAGCCGTACTACCTCTCGAGCTACTGAAGCTTTCTTT.

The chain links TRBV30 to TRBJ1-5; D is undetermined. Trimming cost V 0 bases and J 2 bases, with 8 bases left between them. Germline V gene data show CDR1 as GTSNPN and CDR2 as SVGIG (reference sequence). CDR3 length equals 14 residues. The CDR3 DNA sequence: TGTGCCTGGAGTGTCAAGGGCGGCAATCAGCCCCAGCATTTT. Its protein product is CAWSVKGGNQPQHF.

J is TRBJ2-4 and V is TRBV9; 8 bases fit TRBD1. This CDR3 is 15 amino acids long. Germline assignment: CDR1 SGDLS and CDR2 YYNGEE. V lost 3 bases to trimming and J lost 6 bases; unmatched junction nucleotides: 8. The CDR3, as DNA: TGTGCCAGCAGCGCCCAGGCTGGGACAGGAAACATTCAGTACTTC. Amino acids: CASSAQAGTGNIQYF.

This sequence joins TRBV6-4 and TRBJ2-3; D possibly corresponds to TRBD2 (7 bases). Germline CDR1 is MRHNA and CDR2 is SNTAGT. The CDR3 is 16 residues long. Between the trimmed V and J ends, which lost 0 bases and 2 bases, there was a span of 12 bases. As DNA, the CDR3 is TGTGCCAGCAGTGACTCGAACGGGGGGCCCACAGATACGCAGTATTTT. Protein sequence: CASSDSNGGPTDTQYF.

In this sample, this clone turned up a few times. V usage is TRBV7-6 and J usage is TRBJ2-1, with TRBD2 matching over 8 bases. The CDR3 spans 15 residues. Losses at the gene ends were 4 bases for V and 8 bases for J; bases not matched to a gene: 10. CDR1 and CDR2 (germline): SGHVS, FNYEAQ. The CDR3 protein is CASSSTSADFDEQFF. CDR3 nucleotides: TGTGCCAGCAGCTCGACTAGCGCGGATTTCGATGAGCAGTTCTTC.

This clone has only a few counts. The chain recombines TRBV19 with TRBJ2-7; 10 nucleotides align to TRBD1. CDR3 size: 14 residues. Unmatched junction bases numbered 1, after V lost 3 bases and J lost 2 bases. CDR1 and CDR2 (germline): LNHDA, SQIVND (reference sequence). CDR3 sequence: CASSMGTGAYEQYF. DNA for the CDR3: TGTGCCAGTAGTATGGGGACAGGGGCCTACGAGCAGTACTTC.

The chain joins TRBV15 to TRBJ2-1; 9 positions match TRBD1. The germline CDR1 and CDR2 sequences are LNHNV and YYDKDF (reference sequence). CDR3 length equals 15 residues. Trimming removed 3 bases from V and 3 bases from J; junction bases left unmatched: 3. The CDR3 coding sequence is TGTGCCACCAGCAGGAGGGACAGGGACTACAATGAGCAGTTCTTC. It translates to CATSRRDRDYNEQFF.

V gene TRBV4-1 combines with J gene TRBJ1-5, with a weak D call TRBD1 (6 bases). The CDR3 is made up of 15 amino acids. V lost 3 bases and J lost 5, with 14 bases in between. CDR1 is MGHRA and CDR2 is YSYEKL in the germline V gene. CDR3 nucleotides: TGCGCCAGCAGCCAGGAGATCACAGGGTATCAGCCCCAGCATTTT. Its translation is CASSQEITGYQPQHF.

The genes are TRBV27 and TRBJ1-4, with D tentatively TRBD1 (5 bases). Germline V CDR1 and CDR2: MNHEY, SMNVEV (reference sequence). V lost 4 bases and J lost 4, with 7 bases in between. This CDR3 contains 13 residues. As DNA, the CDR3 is TGTGCCAGCAGTTGGGGGGTTAATGAAAAACTGTTTTTT. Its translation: CASSWGVNEKLFF.

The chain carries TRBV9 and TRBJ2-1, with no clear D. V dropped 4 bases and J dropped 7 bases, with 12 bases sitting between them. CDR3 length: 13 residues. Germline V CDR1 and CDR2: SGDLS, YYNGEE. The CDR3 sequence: CASSPRTGNEQFF. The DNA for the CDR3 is TGTGCCAGCAGCCCTAGGACCGGGAATGAGCAGTTCTTC.

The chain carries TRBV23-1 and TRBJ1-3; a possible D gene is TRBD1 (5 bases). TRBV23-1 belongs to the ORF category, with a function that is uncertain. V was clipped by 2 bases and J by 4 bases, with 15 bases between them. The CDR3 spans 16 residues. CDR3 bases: TGCGCCAGCAGTCAAGCGGGACCCATCAGAGGAAACACCATATATTTT. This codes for CASSQAGPIRGNTIYF.